The 10 T cell receptor beta chains presented below share a single source sample, sequenced in a study of regulatory T cells in long-lasting Graves disease. Assembly of TCR beta libraries relied on iRepertoire HTBI primers together with Arm-PCR of CDR3 regions. TCRdb passed the multiplex PCR reads through MiXCR, listing each CDR3 protein once. The repertoire has about 420,000 distinct CDR3 sequences, approximately 16% of them found once; the top ten carry 20% to 25%. Time point specified: newly diagnosed GD, antithyroid drugs for less than 3 months. The authors made the TCR library using RNA they extracted from PBMCs. The same data also contributed to another study, on T cells in Graves' hyperthyroidism and ophthalmopathy.

Source: peripheral blood mononuclear cells (PBMCs), taken at new diagnosis, from a patient treated with antithyroid drugs. The source is a young woman with Graves disease.

The V and J genes are TRBV20-1 and TRBJ2-2; unclear D gene. The CDR3 totals 13 residues. CDR1 is DFQATT and CDR2 is SNEGSKA in the germline V gene (reference sequence). Trimming cost V 3 bases and J 0 bases, with 5 bases left between them. CDR3 residues: CSASGPNTGELFF. CDR3 in DNA: TGCAGTGCTAGCGGGCCGAACACCGGGGAGCTGTTTTTT.

At least ten counts were recorded for this clonotype. The chain combines TRBV20-1 with TRBJ2-5, with 13 bases matching TRBD2. Germline V gene data show CDR1 as DFQATT and CDR2 as SNEGSKA (reference sequence). V trimming: 0 bases; J trimming: 6 bases; junction bases outside the gene matches: 7. The CDR3 sequence is 16 residues long. CDR3 sequence reads: CSAREPGLAGKKTQYF. The CDR3, as DNA: TGCAGTGCTAGAGAGCCGGGACTAGCGGGAAAAAAGACCCAGTACTTC.

This clonotype was counted ten times or more. J is TRBJ2-1 and V is TRBV28, with 7 bases matching TRBD1. The germline V gene encodes CDR1 MDHEN and CDR2 SYDVKM. This CDR3 contains 19 residues. The junction had 23 bases not matched to a gene; V was cut back by 5 bases and J by 7 bases. The CDR3 sequence: CASSRSGTDYTGNKNEQFF. The CDR3 nucleotides read TGTGCCAGCAGTCGCTCCGGGACAGATTATACGGGAAATAAGAATGAGCAGTTCTTC.

The chain carries TRBV20-1 and TRBJ2-1, with 8 bases lining up with TRBD2. Germline V gene data show CDR1 as DFQATT and CDR2 as SNEGSKA (reference sequence). The CDR3 length is 17 residues. With 3 bases clipped from V and 1 base from J, the junction kept 11 bases outside the gene matches. This CDR3 is CSASWVAGFYSYNEQFF. The CDR3 DNA follows: TGCAGTGCTAGTTGGGTAGCGGGGTTCTATTCCTACAATGAGCAGTTCTTC.

This clonotype has a count of ten or more. This chain uses TRBV12-3 or TRBV12-4 with TRBJ2-7; TRBD1 matches 7 bases. The CDR3 extends over 22 amino acids. V was clipped by 3 bases and J by 3 bases; unmatched bases: 29. The CDR3 DNA reads as TGTGCCAGCAGTTTTCTAACACCACAGGGGTCCACGTGGACGGCCTCCTTCTACGAGCAGTACTTC. This encodes CASSFLTPQGSTWTASFYEQYF.

This clonotype has ten or more counts. The gene calls are TRBV2 and TRBJ1-5; 8 bases are shared with TRBD1. The CDR3 loop spans 14 amino acids. Germline V gives CDR1 SNHLY, CDR2 FYNNEI. Losses at the gene ends were 6 bases for V and 5 bases for J; bases not matched to a gene: 6. The CDR3 loop is CASRGGQGHQPQHF. DNA of the CDR3: TGTGCCAGCAGGGGAGGACAGGGTCATCAGCCCCAGCATTTT.

This clonotype was seen at least ten times. The CDR3 coding sequence is TGTGCCAGCAGTGACCCCCCCGAGGGGGACCAAGAGACCCAGTACTTC. Translated: CASSDPPEGDQETQYF. The chain has TRBV28 and TRBJ2-5; D is possibly TRBD1 (6 bases). From germline, CDR1 is MDHEN and CDR2 SYDVKM. The germline V and J ends were trimmed by 5 bases and 0 bases, with 16 bases remaining between them. The CDR3 sequence is 16 residues long.

The sample holds many counts of this clonotype. The V call is TRBV20-1, the J call TRBJ2-7; 10 bases agree with TRBD1. In germline, CDR1 is DFQATT, CDR2 SNEGSKA (reference sequence). The CDR3 loop spans 14 amino acids. The V and J ends lost 3 bases and 3 bases, in that order; junction bases with no gene match: 5. The CDR3, as DNA: TGCAGTGCTAGCACGGGACAGGGGATCTACGAGCAGTACTTC. It translates to CSASTGQGIYEQYF.

The V gene is TRBV18, the J gene TRBJ1-4; D is undetermined. Germline V gene sequence: CDR1 KGHSH, CDR2 LQKENI. V was trimmed by 1 base and J by 7 bases, leaving 13 bases between them. This CDR3 contains 15 residues. The CDR3: CASSPLAVRGEKLFF. The CDR3 DNA is TGTGCCAGCTCACCACTCGCCGTGCGGGGTGAAAAACTGTTTTTT.

At least ten counts were recorded for this clonotype. V gene TRBV11-2 combines with J gene TRBJ2-7, with 9 positions matching TRBD1. V lost 6 bases, J lost 3 bases, and 12 bases stayed unmatched. Per germline, CDR1 SGHAT and CDR2 FQNNGV. The CDR3 consists of 16 residues. DNA for the CDR3: TGTGCCAGCAGGAGCCCCCGGACAGGGGAGAGCTACGAGCAGTACTTC. Protein product: CASRSPRTGESYEQYF.